This TCR beta chain is drawn from a study of T cell responses to AZD1222 COVID-19 vaccine. Whole-study findings and limits: Nearly half of spike-specific TCRs reportedly target variant regions that are unmutated in the B.1.351 and B.1.1.7 variants. Seropositive at baseline were only a handful of AZD1222 recipients.

A note on this clone: Its antigen is currently unknown.

Between the trimmed V and J ends, which lost 6 bases and 3 bases, there was a span of 4 bases. Germline CDR1 and CDR2: DFQATT and SNEGSKA (reference sequence). The CDR3 consists of 10 residues. TCRdb's table, derived via immunoSEQ multiplex PCR, lists solely in-frame clones and lacks some. The table shows roughly 160,000 clones, with around 95% occurring only once. The genes are TRBV20-1 and TRBJ2-3; D is undetermined. Sequencing was performed on peripheral blood, taken on day 0 of AZD1222 vaccination. The receptor was isolated from an adult in good health. The CDR3 is CSARTDTQYF. The CDR3 nucleotides read TGCAGTGCACGAACAGATACGCAGTATTTT.